The source of this T cell receptor (beta chain) is a study of OX40 agonist ivuxolimab in advanced cancers. As for the study in general: Participants averaged about 66 years of age (range 23 to 79) and were less than 85% male.

Some clones are missing from TCRdb's copy, which holds only in-frame ones; the method was immunoSEQ multiplex PCR. The data hold more than 50,000 clones, with about 86% observed a single time. Blood was sampled at baseline, cycle 4 day 1, and cycle 7 day 1. The V gene lost 0 bases and the J gene lost 4 bases, with 13 bases spanning the gap. Per the germline V gene, CDR1 is SGHRS and CDR2 is YFSETQ. The CDR3 covers 15 residues. This clonotype was obtained from an adult with an advanced solid tumor such as melanoma, head and neck, liver or kidney cancer. The input for sequencing was CD4+ or CD8+ T cells sorted from blood, taken in a trial of the OX40 agonist ivuxolimab. The V and J genes are TRBV5-1 and TRBJ1-2; the D gene is possibly TRBD1 (5 bases). Here the CDR3 DNA reads TGCGCCAGCAGCTTGGTGGCGGGGGTAGGCTATGGCTACACCTTC. Translation: CASSLVAGVGYGYTF. The full variable domain, its missing parts supplied by reference TRBV5-1 and TRBJ1-2, is KAGVTQTPRYLIKTRGQQVTLSCSPISGHRSVSWYQQTPGQGLQFLFEYFSETQRNKGNFPGRFSGRQFSNSRSEMNVSTLELGDSALYLCASSLVAGVGYGYTFGSGTRLTVV.